The sequence of this T cell receptor beta chain was determined in a study of cytomegalovirus exposure and HLA in healthy donors. The overall study: Within the Caucasian-associated ancestry cluster were 65% to 85% of the approximately 400 genotyped donors.

This clone was detected only a few times. The antigen is unknown. Study-wide points: A previous analysis found most TCR beta V segments productive roughly 87% or roughly 30% of the time. A likely sequencing artifact accounted for one observed cluster of highly shared sequence variants.

CDR1 LNHDA and CDR2 SQIVND come from the germline V gene (reference sequence). The CDR3 length is 14 residues. V lost 4 bases to trimming and J lost 2 bases, with 9 bases between them. PCR involved 60 Vbeta and 13 Jbeta primers. In the authors' methods: Counted up in a later analysis, unique TCR beta chains came to 65 million to 100 million, with around 9.9 million shared. The repertoire was sequenced with immunoSEQ multiplex PCR; TCRdb's copy has only in-frame clones and lacks some. V and J calls and clone size come straight from that table; D and trimming were deduced from the DNA. The profile shows around 120,000 clones, about 85% of them singletons.

Sequencing was carried out using PBMCs. This sequence was found in a man aged 50-59 years in good health and CMV-seronegative. The chain uses TRBV19 and TRBJ2-1; tentative D call: TRBD1 (6 bases). Here the CDR3 reads CASSTGHTYNEQFF. The CDR3 region has the DNA TGTGCCAGTAGTACGGGACACACCTACAATGAGCAGTTCTTC.